The present T cell receptor beta chain was sequenced within a study of T cells in localized non-small cell lung cancer. Study results and caveats: Heterogeneity remains possible because sequencing was limited to only one tumor region.

Repertoires were generated with immunoSEQ multiplex PCR, while TCRdb's copy carries only in-frame clones and drops some. The repertoire has 30,000 to 40,000 clones, 70% to 90% of them found once; the top ten carry around 5.6%. This clone has only a few counts. Its antigen is not known. The CDR3 is made up of 15 amino acids. Trimming cost V 4 bases and J 6 bases, with 17 bases left between them. The germline CDR1 and CDR2 sequences are SGHNT and YYREEE (reference sequence). The sequencing here drew on peripheral blood mononuclear cells, taken before any cancer treatment. The receptor was isolated from a male donor aged 60 or over with stage II lung adenocarcinoma. The rearrangement links TRBV5-4 to TRBJ1-5; tentatively, D is TRBD1 (5 bases). The CDR3, as DNA: TGTGCCAGCAGCGCCGGTCCGGACACCCTTCAGCCCCAGCATTTT. It specifies CASSAGPDTLQPQHF.